The rows below give T cell receptor beta chains drawn from one sample of a study of cytomegalovirus exposure and HLA in healthy donors. Using immunoSEQ multiplex PCR, the repertoire was profiled, and TCRdb retains in-frame clones only, with some absent. The table records around 160,000 clones, about 78% of them present only once. Sequenced input: PBMCs. The receptor source for this set is a male donor in good health and CMV-seronegative. The CDR3 runs from the conserved cysteine through the conserved F or W.

v_call cdr3_aa
TRBV6-1 CASSEAAWTSGEETQYF
TRBV7-2 CASSFIGGAEDTQYF
TRBV10-3 CAISMGEANEKLFF
TRBV18 CASSTAGGGETQYF
TRBV5-1 CASSLSGTGYLSPLHF
TRBV7-2 CASSLGETSGSEAFF
TRBV28 CASSLIILTRGYTF
TRBV5-5 CASSETGNEQYF
TRBV7-2 CASSLGRSGAGEQYF
TRBV21-1 CASSNFGRREKGECDTEAFF
TRBV11-3 CASSGGQASAFPDTQYF
TRBV15 CATSRDHIAGALEQYF
TRBV9 CASRRGFYEQYF
TRBV28 CASRGTGSGYEQYF
TRBV7-2 CASSSITDTQYF
TRBV4-3 CASSQEGREGGGELFF
TRBV11-2 CASSPGQGAYEQYF
TRBV30 CAWSPGPSREQYF
TRBV19 CASSENVNEKLFF
TRBV28 CASRTNPGQKRDTQYF
TRBV7-9 CASSFPLAGEAREQFF
TRBV6-1 CASSASGVTYEQYF
TRBV7-2 CASSWPGQGLNEQFF
TRBV13 CASSLGGLTSGNWDNEQFF
TRBV5-1 CASSLGSSYEQYF
TRBV7-5 CARSFRQGRPPYNSPLHF
TRBV19 CASSLRHEIYEQYF
TRBV6-6 CASSYGTSSSYEQYF
TRBV6-1 CASSAGSGNGYEQFF
TRBV5-6 CASSIGQLAKNIQYF
TRBV19 CASSSTGDTQYF
TRBV28 CASTPGAGGQETQYF
TRBV5-1 CASSWGDSEYEQYF
TRBV7-2 CASSRGGGPGGNTEAFF
TRBV5-1 CASSIGQVGTEAFF
TRBV6-1 CASRTPVGHQPQHF
TRBV5-1 CASSYYGTSAYEQYF
TRBV7-9 CASSLEGADTQYF
TRBV6-1 CASSGTSGSGANVLTF
TRBV7-9 CASSAAWDQPQHF
TRBV7-9 CASSLHAGGETQYF
TRBV28 CASRLADRGYFEQYF
TRBV7-2 CASSLWLREKLFF
TRBV7-3 CASSTSGTSGNEQFF
TRBV7-9 CASSPSENRGYGYTF
TRBV18 CASSPPSGGAYNEQFF
TRBV5-4 CASSGQGAGTDTQYF
TRBV9 CASSVSQGAENIQYF
TRBV7-2 CASSSRWGAYEQYF
TRBV9 CASSVARQGNYGYTF
TRBV6-1 CASDRGTYNEQFF
TRBV5-4 CASSRDRSNQPQHF
TRBV7-9 CASSLGASQYPDTQYF
TRBV7-2 CASSLVGSGTYEQYF
TRBV4-1 CASSQARSGLKVYEQYF
TRBV27 CASRYQGLNTEAFF